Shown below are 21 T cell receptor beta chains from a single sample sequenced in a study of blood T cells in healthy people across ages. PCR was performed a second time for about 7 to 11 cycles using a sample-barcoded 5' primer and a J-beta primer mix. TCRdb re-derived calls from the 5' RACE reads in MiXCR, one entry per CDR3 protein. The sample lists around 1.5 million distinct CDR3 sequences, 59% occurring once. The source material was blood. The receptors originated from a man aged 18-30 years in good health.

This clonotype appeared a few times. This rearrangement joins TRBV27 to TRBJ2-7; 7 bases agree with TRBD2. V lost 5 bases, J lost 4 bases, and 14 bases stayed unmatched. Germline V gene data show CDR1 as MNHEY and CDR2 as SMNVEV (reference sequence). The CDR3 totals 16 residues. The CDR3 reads CASSLQSGGTRYEQYF. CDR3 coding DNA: TGTGCCAGCAGTCTACAATCGGGGGGTACGAGATACGAGCAGTACTTC.

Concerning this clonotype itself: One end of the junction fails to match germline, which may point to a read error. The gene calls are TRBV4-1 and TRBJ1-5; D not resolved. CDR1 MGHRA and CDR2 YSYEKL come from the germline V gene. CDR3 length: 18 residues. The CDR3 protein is CAGSQDSFWDTQSQPQHF. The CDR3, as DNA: TGCGCCGGCAGCCAAGATTCGTTTTGGGATACCCAAAGTCAGCCCCAGCATTTT.

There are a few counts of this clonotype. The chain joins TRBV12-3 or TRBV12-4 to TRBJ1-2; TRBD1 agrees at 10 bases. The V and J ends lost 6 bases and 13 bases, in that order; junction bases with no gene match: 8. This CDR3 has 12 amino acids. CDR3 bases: TGTGCCAGCAGCCCAAGGACAGGGGGTTGCACCTTC. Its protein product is CASSPRTGGCTF.

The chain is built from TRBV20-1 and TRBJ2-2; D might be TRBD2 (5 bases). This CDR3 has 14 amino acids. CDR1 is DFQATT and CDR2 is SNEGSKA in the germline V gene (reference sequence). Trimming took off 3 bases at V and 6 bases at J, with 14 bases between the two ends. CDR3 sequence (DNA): TGCAGTGCTAGGGAGGCTCCGGTCCCCGGGGAGCTGTTTTTT. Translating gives CSAREAPVPGELFF.

DNA of the CDR3: TGCAGCGCTACGGAAACAGGTCTGGCCACAGATACGCAGTATTTT. Protein: CSATETGLATDTQYF. The rearrangement uses TRBV29-1 and TRBJ2-3; possibly TRBD1 for D (5 bases). CDR1 is SQVTM and CDR2 is ANQGSEA in the germline V gene. V was trimmed by 7 bases and J by 2 bases, leaving 19 bases between them. This CDR3 contains 15 residues.

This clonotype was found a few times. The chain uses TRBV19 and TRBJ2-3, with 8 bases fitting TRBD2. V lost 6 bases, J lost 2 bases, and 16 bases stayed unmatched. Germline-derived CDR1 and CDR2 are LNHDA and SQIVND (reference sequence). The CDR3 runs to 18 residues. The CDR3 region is CASSRGTSGGPYTDTQYF. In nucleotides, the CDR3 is TGTGCCAGTAGCCGAGGGACTAGTGGGGGGCCGTACACAGATACGCAGTATTTT.

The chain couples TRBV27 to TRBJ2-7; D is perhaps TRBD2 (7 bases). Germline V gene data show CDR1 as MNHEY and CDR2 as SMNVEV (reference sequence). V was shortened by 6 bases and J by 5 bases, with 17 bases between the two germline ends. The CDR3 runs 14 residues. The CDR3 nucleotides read TGTGCCAGCAGCTACGCGGGGGCTACCCACGAGCAGTACTTC. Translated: CASSYAGATHEQYF.

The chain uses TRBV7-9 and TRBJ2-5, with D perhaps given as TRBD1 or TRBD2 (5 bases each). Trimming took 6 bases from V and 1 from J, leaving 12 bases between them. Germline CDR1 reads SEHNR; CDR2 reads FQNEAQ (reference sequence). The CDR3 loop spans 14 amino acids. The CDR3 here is CASRKGPIQETQYF. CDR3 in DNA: TGTGCCAGCAGAAAGGGACCGATCCAAGAGACCCAGTACTTC.

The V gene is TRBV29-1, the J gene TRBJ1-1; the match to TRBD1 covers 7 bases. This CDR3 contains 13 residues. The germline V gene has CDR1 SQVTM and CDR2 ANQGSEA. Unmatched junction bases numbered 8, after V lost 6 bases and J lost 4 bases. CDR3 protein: CSVGGQTSTEAFF. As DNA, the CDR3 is TGCAGCGTCGGGGGACAGACGAGCACTGAAGCTTTCTTT.

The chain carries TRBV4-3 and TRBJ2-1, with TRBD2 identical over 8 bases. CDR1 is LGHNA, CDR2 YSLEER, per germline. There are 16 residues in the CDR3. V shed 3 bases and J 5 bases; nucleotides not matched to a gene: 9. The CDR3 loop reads CASSHLSRGANNEQFF. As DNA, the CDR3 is TGCGCCAGCAGCCACCTCTCGCGGGGGGCTAACAATGAGCAGTTCTTC.

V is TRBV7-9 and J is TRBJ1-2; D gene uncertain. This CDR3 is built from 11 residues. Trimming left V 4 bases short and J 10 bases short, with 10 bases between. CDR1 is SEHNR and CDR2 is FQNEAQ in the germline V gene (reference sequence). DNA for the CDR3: TGTGCCAGCAGCTCAGACTCCGCCTACACCTTC. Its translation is CASSSDSAYTF. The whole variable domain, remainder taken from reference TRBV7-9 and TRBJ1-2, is DTGVSQNPRHKITKRGQNVTFRCDPISEHNRLYWYRQTLGQGPEFLTYFQNEAQLEKSRLLSDRFSAERPKGSFSTLEIQRTEQGDSAMYLCASSSDSAYTFGSGTRLTVV.

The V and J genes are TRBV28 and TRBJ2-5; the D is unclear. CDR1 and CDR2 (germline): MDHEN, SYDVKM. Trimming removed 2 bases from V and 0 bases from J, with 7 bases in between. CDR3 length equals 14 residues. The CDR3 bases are TGTGCCAGCAGTTTACCGAACGACCAAGAGACCCAGTACTTC. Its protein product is CASSLPNDQETQYF.

In DNA, the CDR3 is TGTGCCAGCAGTGAGGAGGGGGCTCGGGAGACCCAGTACTTC. Translating gives CASSEEGARETQYF. This chain uses TRBV12-3 or TRBV12-4 with TRBJ2-7; possibly TRBD1 for D (7 bases). The closer fit of TRBJ2-5 to the DNA end suggests the J call may be wrong. The CDR3 has 14 residues.

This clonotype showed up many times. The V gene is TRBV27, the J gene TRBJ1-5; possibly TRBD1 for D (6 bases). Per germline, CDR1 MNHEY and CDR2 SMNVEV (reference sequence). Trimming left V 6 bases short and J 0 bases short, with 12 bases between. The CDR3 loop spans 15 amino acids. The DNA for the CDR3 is TGTGCCAGCAGGGCCAGGGGCTATAGCAATCAGCCCCAGCATTTT. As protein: CASRARGYSNQPQHF.

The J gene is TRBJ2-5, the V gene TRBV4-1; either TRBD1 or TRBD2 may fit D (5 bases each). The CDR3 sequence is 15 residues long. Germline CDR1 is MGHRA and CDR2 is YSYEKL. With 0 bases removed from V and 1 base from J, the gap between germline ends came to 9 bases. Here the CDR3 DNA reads TGCGCCAGCAGCCAAGATATCGGGGCCCAAGAGACCCAGTACTTC. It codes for CASSQDIGAQETQYF.

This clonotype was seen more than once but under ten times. The CDR3 coding sequence is TGTGCCAGCAGCTTAGGGGTTCCCTCTTCCTACGAGCAGTACTTC. Its translation: CASSLGVPSSYEQYF. The rearrangement uses TRBV7-9 and TRBJ2-7; D is unresolved. V gave up 1 base and J gave up 1 base, with 11 bases separating them. CDR3 size: 15 residues. CDR1 is SEHNR, CDR2 FQNEAQ, per germline (reference sequence).

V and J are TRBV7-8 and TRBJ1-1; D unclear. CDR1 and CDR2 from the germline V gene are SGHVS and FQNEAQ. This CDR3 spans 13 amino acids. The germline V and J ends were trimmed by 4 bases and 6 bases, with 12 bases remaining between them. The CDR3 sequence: CASSSELGSEAFF. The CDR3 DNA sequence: TGTGCCAGCAGCTCGGAACTGGGTTCTGAAGCTTTCTTT.

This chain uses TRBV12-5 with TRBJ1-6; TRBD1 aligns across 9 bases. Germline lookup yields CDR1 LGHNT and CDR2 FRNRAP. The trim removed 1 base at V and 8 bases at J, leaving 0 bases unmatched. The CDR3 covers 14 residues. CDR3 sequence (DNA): TGTGCTAGTGGTTTGGGGACAGGGGATTCACCCCTCCACTTT. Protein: CASGLGTGDSPLHF.

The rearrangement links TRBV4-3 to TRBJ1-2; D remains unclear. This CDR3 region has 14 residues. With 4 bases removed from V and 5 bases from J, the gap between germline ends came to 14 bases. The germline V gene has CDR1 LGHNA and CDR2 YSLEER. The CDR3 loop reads CASSRSLGLYGYTF. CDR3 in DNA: TGCGCCAGCAGCCGGAGTCTGGGTCTGTATGGCTACACCTTC.

This chain's CDR3 is CSANRQGTDEQFF. The CDR3 DNA reads as TGCAGTGCCAATCGACAGGGTACAGATGAGCAGTTCTTC. The genes are TRBV20-1 and TRBJ2-1; TRBD1 agrees at 7 bases. After removal of 6 bases from V and 8 bases from J, the junction contained 10 bases not matched to a gene. There are 13 residues in the CDR3. Germline lookup yields CDR1 DFQATT and CDR2 SNEGSKA (reference sequence).

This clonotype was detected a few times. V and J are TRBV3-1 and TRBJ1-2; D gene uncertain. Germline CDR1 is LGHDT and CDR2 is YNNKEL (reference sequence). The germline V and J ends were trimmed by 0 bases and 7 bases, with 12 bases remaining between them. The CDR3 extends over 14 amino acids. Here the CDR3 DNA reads TGTGCCAGCAGCCAAGAAGGGAGAGTGCGTGGCTACACCTTC. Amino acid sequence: CASSQEGRVRGYTF.